This T cell receptor beta chain was recovered during a study of OX40 agonist ivuxolimab in advanced cancers. J was trimmed by 4 bases and V by 5 bases; bases with no gene match: 6. The CDR3 is made up of 15 amino acids. Germline CDR1 is MNHEY and CDR2 is SMNVEV (reference sequence). Overall study results and limits: In CD8+ T cells, expanded clones were on average more numerous than in CD4+. Antigen specificity was not determined for the expanded peripheral T cells. At doses 0.1 to 3.0 mg/kg, CD4+ and CD8+ clones expanded.

In this sample, this clone turned up once. The antigen is undetermined. Assay used: immunoSEQ multiplex PCR; TCRdb lists only in-frame clones, some missing. The sample has around 58,000 clones, around 93% seen once; the top ten hold roughly 18%. The clonotype was recovered from an adult with an advanced solid tumor such as melanoma, head and neck, liver or kidney cancer. Sequencing was performed on CD4+ or CD8+ T cells sorted from blood, taken in a trial of the OX40 agonist ivuxolimab. The chain couples TRBV27 to TRBJ2-1; 9 positions agree with TRBD2. The CDR3 here is CASSPTSGRYNEQFF. CDR3 sequence (DNA): TGTGCCAGCAGTCCAACTAGCGGGCGGTACAATGAGCAGTTCTTC.